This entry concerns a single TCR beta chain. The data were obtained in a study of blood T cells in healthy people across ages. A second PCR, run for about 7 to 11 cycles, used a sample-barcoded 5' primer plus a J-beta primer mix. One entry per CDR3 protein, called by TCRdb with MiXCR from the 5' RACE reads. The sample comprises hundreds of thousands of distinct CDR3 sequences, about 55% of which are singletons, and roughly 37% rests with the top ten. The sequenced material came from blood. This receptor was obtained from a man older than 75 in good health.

This chain's CDR3 is CASSLDPRRIEQFF. CDR3 DNA: TGTGCCAGCAGCTTAGATCCTAGAAGGATCGAGCAGTTCTTC. The chain couples TRBV11-2 to TRBJ2-1; no clear D gene. The CDR3 runs 14 residues. The ends were cut back, 0 bases at V and 10 bases at J, with 13 bases in the middle. Germline CDR1 SGHAT, CDR2 FQNNGV.